The present TCR beta chain was sequenced within a study of Graves' ophthalmopathy and Graves' hyperthyroidism. This clonotype was counted at least ten times. CDR3 size: 17 residues. Trimming removed 1 base at V and 0 bases at J, with 16 bases between. CDR1 is SGHVS and CDR2 is FQNEAQ in the germline V gene. From RNA, the CDR3 regions of TCR beta chains were amplified and sequenced. Second-round multiplex PCR came after a first-round RT-PCR that employed HTBI primers. TCRdb re-called the multiplex PCR reads with MiXCR, one entry per CDR3 protein. The repertoire holds about 600,000 distinct CDR3 sequences, with about 40% as singletons.

The chain combines TRBV7-8 with TRBJ2-7, with D hard to call. This clonotype originated in an adult man with Graves' hyperthyroidism. Sequencing was carried out using peripheral blood or thyroid tissue (not recorded which). The DNA of the CDR3 is TGTGCCAGCAGCTTAGTCGAGACGGCCGTTCCCTCCTACGAGCAGTACTTC. It translates to CASSLVETAVPSYEQYF.